The present T cell receptor (beta chain) was sequenced within a study of beta chain features in type 1 diabetes. General study findings and limits: A cDNA-based sequencing approach could over-represent cells with high TCR expression.

Since all of the isolated RNA was reverse transcribed, expressed TCRB transcripts were what got sequenced. Sequencing was performed with immunoSEQ multiplex PCR; in TCRdb, only in-frame clones are kept and a portion is missing. The sample has fewer than 250,000 clones, roughly 70% seen once. As regards this clone: What it binds is not known.

CDR1 and CDR2 from the germline V gene are SGHAT and FQNNGV. Unmatched junction bases numbered 1, after V lost 5 bases and J lost 1 base. CDR3 length equals 15 residues. The sequencing input was naive CD4+ T cells from blood. This chain connects TRBV11-2 to TRBJ2-3, with TRBD2 identical over 12 bases. This sequence originates from a man aged 30-40 years in good health. This chain's CDR3 is CASSRLAGGTDTQYF. CDR3 nucleotides: TGTGCCAGCAGCCGACTAGCGGGGGGCACAGATACGCAGTATTTT. Complete variable domain (other parts from reference TRBV11-2 and TRBJ2-3): EAGVAQSPRYKIIEKRQSVAFWCNPISGHATLYWYQQILGQGPKLLIQFQNNGVVDDSQLPKDRFSAERLKGVDSTLKIQPAKLEDSAVYLCASSRLAGGTDTQYFGPGTRLTVL.